This is a list of T cell receptor beta chains from one sample in a study of cytomegalovirus exposure and HLA in healthy donors. Assay used: immunoSEQ multiplex PCR; TCRdb lists only in-frame clones, some missing. The sample contains 180,000 or so clones, roughly 77% of which appear only once. Source material: PBMCs. The receptors shown here come from a woman in her 30s in good health and CMV-seronegative. CDR3s include the opening cysteine and the closing phenylalanine or tryptophan. A D gene is named only where the DNA matches it firmly. Some rows have no size entry. The others give once, few or many, or a class for an expanded clone.

. | 16 | TRBJ1-2 | TRBV6-5 | . | CASRYLLAGALYGYTF | TGTGCCAGCAGATACCTGTTGGCAGGGGCCTTATATGGCTACACCTTC
. | 14 | TRBJ2-7 | TRBV19 | . | CASSISKDSYEQYF | TGTGCCAGTAGTATATCCAAGGACAGTTACGAGCAGTACTTC
TRBD2 | 13 | TRBJ2-7 | TRBV11-2 | . | CASSREGLYEQYF | TGTGCCAGCAGCCGGGAGGGGCTTTACGAGCAGTACTTC
TRBD1 | 16 | TRBJ1-1 | TRBV2 | . | CASSERAGGKGTEAFF | TGTGCCAGCAGTGAAAGGGCAGGGGGAAAGGGCACTGAAGCTTTCTTT
TRBD1 | 17 | TRBJ1-3 | TRBV4-1 | . | CASSRTGTGGFGNTIYF | TGCGCCAGCAGCCGAACCGGGACAGGGGGTTTTGGAAACACCATATATTTT
TRBD1 | 14 | TRBJ2-1 | TRBV30 | few | CAWRGKGGRLESFF | TGTGCCTGGAGGGGTAAAGGGGGCCGACTGGAGTCGTTCTTC
TRBD1 | 15 | TRBJ2-7 | TRBV6-5 | many | CASSYKGQGGGEQYF | TGTGCCAGCAGTTACAAGGGACAGGGGGGTGGCGAGCAGTACTTC
. | 16 | TRBJ2-1 | TRBV9 | few | CASSVALMGGANEQFF | TGTGCCAGCAGCGTAGCCCTCATGGGGGGGGCAAATGAGCAGTTCTTC
TRBD1 | 16 | TRBJ1-2 | TRBV6-5 | . | CASSSFDRGANYGYTF | TGTGCCAGCAGTTCCTTCGACAGGGGCGCTAACTATGGCTACACCTTC
TRBD1 | 15 | TRBJ2-1 | TRBV4-1 | . | CASSQQGVSYNEQFF | TGCGCCAGCAGCCAACAGGGGGTATCCTACAATGAGCAGTTCTTC
. | 13 | TRBJ1-6 | TRBV19 | . | CASRWAKVSPLHF | TGTGCCAGTAGGTGGGCCAAGGTGTCACCCCTCCACTTT
TRBD1 | 15 | TRBJ1-1 | TRBV5-4 | . | CASSPTGLDNTEAFF | TGTGCCAGCAGTCCGACAGGGCTGGATAACACTGAAGCTTTCTTT
TRBD1 | 15 | TRBJ1-1 | TRBV27 | . | CASSFGQAPNTEAFF | TGTGCCAGCAGCTTCGGACAGGCGCCGAACACTGAAGCTTTCTTT
. | 14 | TRBJ2-2 | TRBV15 | . | CATSRGETTGELFF | TGTGCCACCAGCAGAGGGGAGACCACCGGGGAGCTGTTTTTT
. | 15 | TRBJ2-7 | TRBV12-2 | . | CASRPGESSGGEQYF | TGTGCAAGTCGCCCGGGGGAATCCTCGGGTGGGGAGCAGTACTTC
TRBD1 | 14 | TRBJ1-2 | TRBV30 | . | CAWSVRGTVYGYTF | TGTGCCTGGAGTGTACGCGGGACAGTCTATGGCTACACCTTC
TRBD1 | 16 | TRBJ1-5 | TRBV30 | few | CAWSPLDRGGNQPQHF | TGTGCCTGGAGTCCCCTGGACAGGGGTGGCAATCAGCCCCAGCATTTT
. | 12 | TRBJ2-7 | TRBV29-1 | . | CSVGVVTVEQYF | TGCAGCGTTGGCGTGGTGACAGTTGAGCAGTACTTC
. | 14 | TRBJ1-1 | TRBV7-3 | . | CASSPDLGNTEAFF | TGTGCCAGCAGCCCCGACCTAGGGAACACTGAAGCTTTCTTT
. | 15 | TRBJ1-5 | TRBV5-4 | . | CASLDRGGAGDTQHF | TGTGCCAGCTTGGATAGGGGGGGGGCCGGAGATACGCAGCATTTT
TRBD1 | 14 | TRBJ1-2 | TRBV2 | few | CASSSNQGGYGYTF | TGTGCCAGCAGTTCTAACCAGGGGGGCTATGGCTACACCTTC
TRBD1 | 15 | TRBJ1-1 | TRBV18 | . | CASSARTGVGTEAFF | TGTGCCAGCTCAGCCCGGACAGGGGTAGGCACTGAAGCTTTCTTT
TRBD1 | 15 | TRBJ1-4 | TRBV19 | . | CASTSGGAGIEKLFF | TGTGCCAGTACTTCAGGGGGCGCGGGGATTGAAAAACTGTTTTTT
. | 16 | TRBJ2-3 | TRBV4-2 | . | CASSQAASGATDTQYF | TGTGCCAGCAGCCAAGCGGCCAGCGGCGCCACAGATACGCAGTATTTT
. | 13 | TRBJ2-2 | TRBV6-4 | . | CASSALNTGELFF | TGTGCCAGCAGTGCCCTAAACACCGGGGAGCTGTTTTTT
TRBD1 | 15 | TRBJ2-2 | TRBV7-3 | few | CASSLGQGLTGELFF | TGTGCCAGCAGCTTGGGACAGGGGCTTACAGGGGAGCTGTTTTTT
. | 14 | TRBJ2-1 | TRBV5-1 | . | CASSVQSRYNEQFF | TGCGCCAGCAGCGTTCAGTCCCGCTACAATGAGCAGTTCTTC
. | 12 | TRBJ1-1 | TRBV25-1 | . | CASSEGPGGAFF | TGTGCCAGCAGTGAAGGGCCGGGCGGGGCTTTCTTT
. | 13 | TRBJ1-5 | TRBV6-4 | . | CASSPRDGQPQHF | TGTGCCAGCAGCCCCAGGGATGGTCAGCCCCAGCATTTT
TRBD1 | 16 | TRBJ1-1 | TRBV14 | . | CASSQPGTGLVKGAFF | TGTGCCAGCAGCCAGCCCGGGACAGGGTTAGTTAAAGGAGCTTTCTTT
. | 15 | TRBJ1-3 | TRBV25-1 | . | CASSEFGGSGNTIYF | TGTGCCAGCAGTGAATTCGGGGGCTCTGGAAACACCATATATTTT
. | 16 | TRBJ1-5 | TRBV2 | few | CASSSRTGGSNQPQHF | TGTGCCAGCAGTTCCCGGACCGGGGGAAGCAATCAGCCCCAGCATTTT
. | 15 | TRBJ2-1 | TRBV9 | . | CASSVRQGTPNEQFF | TGTGCCAGCAGCGTACGCCAGGGTACCCCCAATGAGCAGTTCTTC
. | 14 | TRBJ2-3 | TRBV6-5 | . | CASRITHSGDTQYF | TGTGCCAGCAGAATTACCCACAGTGGAGATACGCAGTATTTT